Listed below are T cell receptor beta chains from one sample, sequenced in a study of chemoradiotherapy in HPV16-positive cancers. TCRdb's copy holds only in-frame clones and misses some; the assay was immunoSEQ multiplex PCR. The table lists 11,000 or so clones, more than 65% of them singletons. Sampling was performed from a patient who underwent chemoradiotherapy. The receptors originated from a human donor with HPV-associated anogenital cancer. Each CDR3 is given with its conserved first and last residue. A D gene is named only where the DNA matches it firmly. Clone size, where shown, is once, few, many, or a class for clones that have expanded.

cdr3_nt: TGCGCCAGCAGCCTGAGCGGGGCCCCCAAAGGGGCCAACGTCCTGACTTTC
cdr3_aa: CASSLSGAPKGANVLTF
j_call: TRBJ2-6
v_call: TRBV4-3
clone_size: NA
d_call: TRBD2

cdr3_nt: TGTGCCAGCAGTGAGACAGGCCGGGAGTATCAGCCCCAGCATTTT
cdr3_aa: CASSETGREYQPQHF
j_call: TRBJ1-5
v_call: TRBV25-1
clone_size: NA
d_call: NA

cdr3_nt: TGCAGCGTTGGGAGGGACATAAAGAGTACTGGGGCCAACGTCCTGACTTTC
cdr3_aa: CSVGRDIKSTGANVLTF
j_call: TRBJ2-6
v_call: TRBV29-1
clone_size: NA
d_call: NA

cdr3_nt: TGTGCCAGCACAGAGTCGGCGTACACTGAAGCTTTCTTT
cdr3_aa: CASTESAYTEAFF
j_call: TRBJ1-1
v_call: TRBV13
clone_size: NA
d_call: NA

cdr3_nt: TGTGCCAGCAGATGGGACCTCTTCTCTGGAAACACCATATATTTT
cdr3_aa: CASRWDLFSGNTIYF
j_call: TRBJ1-3
v_call: TRBV6-1
clone_size: NA
d_call: NA

cdr3_nt: TGCGCCAGCAGCTTAGAGGAGTCCTACGAGCAGTACTTC
cdr3_aa: CASSLEESYEQYF
j_call: TRBJ2-7
v_call: TRBV5-1
clone_size: few
d_call: NA

cdr3_nt: TGTGCCAGCAGGGGAACAGGGACGGGGCGTCAGCCCCAGCATTTT
cdr3_aa: CASRGTGTGRQPQHF
j_call: TRBJ1-5
v_call: TRBV2
clone_size: NA
d_call: NA

cdr3_nt: TGTGCCTGGAGTCTGCGGGTCCGGGAGACCCAGTACTTC
cdr3_aa: CAWSLRVRETQYF
j_call: TRBJ2-5
v_call: TRBV30
clone_size: NA
d_call: NA

cdr3_nt: TGTGCCAGCAGCCAAGGGGGCGCGGACACCGGGGAGCTGTTTTTT
cdr3_aa: CASSQGGADTGELFF
j_call: TRBJ2-2
v_call: TRBV11-1
clone_size: NA
d_call: TRBD1

cdr3_nt: TGTGCCAGCAGCTTAGCCTTAGCGGGGACCACCGGGGAGCTGTTTTTT
cdr3_aa: CASSLALAGTTGELFF
j_call: TRBJ2-2
v_call: TRBV7-2
clone_size: NA
d_call: TRBD2

cdr3_nt: TGTGCCAGCAGCCAGGGGGACAGGGAGGGTTCACCCCTCCACTTT
cdr3_aa: CASSQGDREGSPLHF
j_call: TRBJ1-6
v_call: TRBV7-9
clone_size: NA
d_call: TRBD1

cdr3_nt: TGTGCCAGTTGGTGGGCGGGTTCGGGTACGCAGTATTTT
cdr3_aa: CASWWAGSGTQYF
j_call: TRBJ2-3
v_call: TRBV27
clone_size: NA
d_call: NA

cdr3_nt: TGTGCTAGTGGTTTGGGGACAGGGAACACCGGGGAGCTGTTTTTT
cdr3_aa: CASGLGTGNTGELFF
j_call: TRBJ2-2
v_call: TRBV12-5
clone_size: NA
d_call: TRBD1

cdr3_nt: TGTGCCAGCAGTTACTCGATTCTGCCTACAGATACGCAGTATTTT
cdr3_aa: CASSYSILPTDTQYF
j_call: TRBJ2-3
v_call: TRBV6-5
clone_size: NA
d_call: NA